Below, 12 T cell receptor beta chains from the same sample are listed, as sequenced in a study of T-cell memory formation after mild COVID-19. TCRdb redid the calling of the 5' RACE reads with MiXCR, one entry per CDR3 protein. The sample lists 350,000 to 450,000 distinct CDR3 sequences, 20% to 30% seen once, with around 9% in the top ten. The sequencing sample was made of PBMCs or a T cell subset sorted from them (not recorded which). These receptors all stem from an adult woman who had mild COVID-19 (a few samples of this study predate the infection). Cell type and time point are not known.

This clonotype was seen more than once but under ten times. This rearrangement joins TRBV27 to TRBJ2-2; D gene ambiguous. Trimming removed 0 bases at V and 4 bases at J, with 6 bases between. This CDR3 spans 14 amino acids. Per germline, CDR1 MNHEY and CDR2 SMNVEV (reference sequence). In DNA, the CDR3 is TGTGCCAGCAGTTTATCCGAACGCACCGGGGAGCTGTTTTTT. It is translated as CASSLSERTGELFF.

This chain links TRBV7-9 with TRBJ1-1, with 7 nucleotides matching TRBD1. Trimming at V came to 1 base and at J to 6 bases, leaving 5 bases not matched to a gene. Germline V gene lookup returns CDR1 SEHNR and CDR2 FQNEAQ (reference sequence). The CDR3 extends over 14 amino acids. Here the CDR3 DNA reads TGTGCCAGCAGCTTAGGTCAGGGGGACGCTGAAGCTTTCTTT. This gives the protein CASSLGQGDAEAFF.

The chain uses TRBV20-1 and TRBJ2-7; TRBD1 agrees at 10 bases. V dropped 1 base and J dropped 5; count of bases not matched to a gene: 14. This CDR3 has 17 residues. Per germline, CDR1 DFQATT and CDR2 SNEGSKA (reference sequence). The CDR3 DNA is TGCAGTGCTAGAGCAAAAATCCCCCGGGACAGGGGTGACGAGCAGTACTTC. Amino acids: CSARAKIPRDRGDEQYF.

This clonotype has a count of ten or more. The V call is TRBV5-5, the J call TRBJ1-1, with D unclear. The CDR3 spans 13 residues. Trimming took 0 bases from V and 2 from J, leaving 5 bases between them. Germline V gives CDR1 SGHKS, CDR2 YYEKEE (reference sequence). DNA for the CDR3: TGTGCCAGCAGCTTGGGGTCAAACACTGAAGCTTTCTTT. Translation: CASSLGSNTEAFF.

The rearrangement uses TRBV6-5 and TRBJ2-7; 7 bases map to TRBD2. Germline CDR1 reads MNHEY; CDR2 reads SVGAGI. V trimming: 0 bases; J trimming: 0 bases; junction bases outside the gene matches: 11. This CDR3 is 18 amino acids long. The CDR3 here is CASSYSSFRTGGSYEQYF. DNA of the CDR3: TGTGCCAGCAGTTACTCGAGTTTTAGGACGGGGGGCTCCTACGAGCAGTACTTC.

The rearrangement links TRBV6-6 to TRBJ2-3; a weak D match, TRBD2 (5 bases). V shed 6 bases and J shed 0 bases, with 19 bases lying between them. Germline-derived CDR1 and CDR2 are MNHNY and SVGAGI (reference sequence). The CDR3 is made up of 17 amino acids. The CDR3 DNA reads as TGTGCCAGCAGGGGCCCTACAAAGCGGATTAGCACAGATACGCAGTATTTT. Translation: CASRGPTKRISTDTQYF.

This rearrangement joins TRBV7-3 to TRBJ2-5, with 8 positions matching TRBD2. The CDR3 covers 15 residues. Germline V gene sequence: CDR1 SGHTA, CDR2 FQGTGA. Germline trimming cut 5 bases from V and 1 base from J; bases unmatched to any gene: 6. CDR3 sequence (DNA): TGTGCCAGCAGCGTAGCGGGGCTTCCCCAAGAGACCCAGTACTTC. Protein product: CASSVAGLPQETQYF. Combining the CDR3 with reference TRBV7-3 and TRBJ2-5 gives the whole variable domain GAGVSQTPSNKVTEKGKYVELRCDPISGHTALYWYRQSLGQGPEFLIYFQGTGAADDSGLPNDRFFAVRPEGSVSTLKIQRTERGDSAVYLCASSVAGLPQETQYFGPGTRLLVL.

In this sample, this clonotype turned up many times. The chain joins TRBV15 to TRBJ2-3; perhaps TRBD2 as D (5 bases). V shed 4 bases and J shed 3 bases, with 17 bases lying between them. CDR1 LNHNV and CDR2 YYDKDF come from the germline V gene (reference sequence). CDR3 length: 16 residues. The CDR3 spells CATSTWTGGFTDTQYF. The CDR3, as DNA: TGTGCCACCAGCACTTGGACTGGCGGTTTTACAGATACGCAGTATTTT.

This clonotype has a handful of counts. The CDR3 region is CASSFGTSGNTIYF. DNA for the CDR3: TGCGCCAGCAGCTTCGGAACCTCTGGAAACACCATATATTTT. The chain recombines TRBV5-1 with TRBJ1-3; the D is unclear. The CDR3 is 14 residues long. Germline CDR1 is SGHRS and CDR2 is YFSETQ. V was pared by 2 bases and J by 0 bases, with 6 bases between. Looking up the rest from reference TRBV5-1 and TRBJ1-3 gives the full variable domain: KAGVTQTPRYLIKTRGQQVTLSCSPISGHRSVSWYQQTPGQGLQFLFEYFSETQRNKGNFPGRFSGRQFSNSRSEMNVSTLELGDSALYLCASSFGTSGNTIYFGEGSWLTVV.

A few counts support this clonotype. V and J are TRBV5-1 and TRBJ2-5; D is tentatively TRBD1 or TRBD2 (6 bases each). V was pared by 2 bases and J by 4 bases, with 12 bases between. The CDR3 spans 14 residues. Germline CDR1 SGHRS, CDR2 YFSETQ. CDR3 amino acids: CASSFTRGGETQYF. CDR3 in DNA: TGCGCCAGCAGCTTCACCAGGGGAGGAGAGACCCAGTACTTC.

This clonotype was counted a few times. With a much larger clone just one base away, this may be a read error. CDR3: CASSAYYEQYF. CDR3 sequence (DNA): TGTGCCAGCAGCGCCTACTACGAGCAGTACTTC. This chain connects TRBV7-9 to TRBJ2-7; D gene uncertain. V was cut by 5 bases and J by 3 bases, with 5 bases left in between. The CDR3 has 11 residues. In germline, CDR1 is SEHNR, CDR2 FQNEAQ (reference sequence).

The V gene is TRBV24-1, the J gene TRBJ2-3, with 9 bases that match TRBD1. V shed 3 bases and J 5 bases; nucleotides not matched to a gene: 17. Looked up from germline, CDR1 is KGHDR and CDR2 is SFDVKD. The CDR3 loop spans 19 amino acids. CDR3 region: CATSDPSFYEDRGRDTQYF. CDR3 coding DNA: TGTGCCACCAGTGATCCGTCCTTTTATGAGGACAGGGGACGAGATACGCAGTATTTT.